This T cell receptor (beta chain) was sequenced for a study of cytomegalovirus exposure and HLA in healthy donors. CDR1 is SGDLS and CDR2 is YYNGEE in the germline V gene. The CDR3 has 14 residues. V was cut by 1 base and J by 8 bases, with 12 bases left in between. It was with 60 Vbeta and 13 Jbeta primers that the PCR ran. Sequenced by immunoSEQ multiplex PCR; TCRdb stores in-frame clones only, minus some. The table records around 140,000 clones, about 80% of them present only once. Sequences were obtained from PBMCs. The sequence came from a woman in her sixties in good health and CMV-seropositive. The V call is TRBV9, the J call TRBJ2-2; a possible D gene is TRBD1 (5 bases). Here the CDR3 DNA reads TGTGCCAGCAGCGTAACACGGACAAGGGGGGAGCTGTTTTTT. This gives the protein CASSVTRTRGELFF.